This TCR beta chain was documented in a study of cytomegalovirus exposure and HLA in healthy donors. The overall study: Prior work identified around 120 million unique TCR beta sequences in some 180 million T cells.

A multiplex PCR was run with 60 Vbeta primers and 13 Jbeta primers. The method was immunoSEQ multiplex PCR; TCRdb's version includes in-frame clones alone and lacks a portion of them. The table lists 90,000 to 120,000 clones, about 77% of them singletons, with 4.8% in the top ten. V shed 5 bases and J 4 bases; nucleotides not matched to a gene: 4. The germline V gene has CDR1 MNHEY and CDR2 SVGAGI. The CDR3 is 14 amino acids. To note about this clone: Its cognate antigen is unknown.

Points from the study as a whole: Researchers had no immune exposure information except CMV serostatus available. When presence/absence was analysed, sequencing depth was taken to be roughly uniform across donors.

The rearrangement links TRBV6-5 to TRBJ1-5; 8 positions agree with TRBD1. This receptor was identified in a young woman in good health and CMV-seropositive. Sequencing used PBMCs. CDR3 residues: CASSRQGRNQPQHF. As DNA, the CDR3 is TGTGCCAGCAGTAGACAGGGGCGGAATCAGCCCCAGCATTTT.